This paragraph reports one T cell receptor beta chain. Its target is unknown. Sample donors were healthy Caucasian individuals that came from Russia, aged about 6 to 100. This sample was taken from a study of blood T cells in healthy people across ages. Across the whole study: Per two T cells, about one barcoded beta molecule was captured through template switching. Study-wide results and caveats: Across samples, TCR beta diversity tracked strongly with naive T cell percentage.

The germline gives CDR1 SGHVS, CDR2 FQNEAQ. CDR3 length: 15 residues. V lost 5 bases, J lost 7 bases, and 9 bases stayed unmatched. A second PCR of roughly 7 to 11 cycles used a sample-barcoded 5' primer and a J-beta primer mix. Each TCR beta cDNA got a 12-nucleotide random molecular identifier. TCRdb itself ran the 5' RACE reads through MiXCR, one entry per CDR3 protein. The sample holds about 1.4 million distinct CDR3 sequences, approximately 59% seen once. Sequenced input: blood. The chain employs TRBV7-8 and TRBJ2-1; 9 bases align to TRBD1. This receptor was identified in a man in his late teens or twenties in good health. The CDR3 loop reads CASSPPGQGRNEQFF. The CDR3 bases are TGTGCCAGCAGCCCCCCGGGACAGGGAAGAAATGAGCAGTTCTTC.